What follows are 18 T cell receptor beta chains derived from one specimen sequenced in a study of identical twins. TCRdb recomputed calls from the 5' RACE reads with MiXCR, one row per CDR3 protein. The sample has some 560,000 distinct CDR3 sequences, approximately 10% seen once. The same data also went into a second study, on yellow fever vaccine responses in identical twins.

Specimen: PBMCs. The receptor set was obtained from a young woman in good health.

At least ten counts were recorded for this clonotype. The chain joins TRBV18 to TRBJ2-3, with unresolved D. The V gene lost 1 base and the J gene lost 2 bases, with 7 bases spanning the gap. CDR3 size: 14 residues. Germline loops: CDR1 KGHSH, CDR2 LQKENI. The CDR3 region is CASSPQQLTDTQYF. DNA for the CDR3: TGTGCCAGCTCACCACAACAGCTCACAGATACGCAGTATTTT.

The rearrangement links TRBV7-8 to TRBJ2-3; D may be TRBD2 (6 bases). The V gene lost 3 bases and the J gene lost 0 bases, with 13 bases spanning the gap. The germline CDR1 and CDR2 sequences are SGHVS and FQNEAQ. The CDR3 runs to 16 residues. The CDR3 sequence is CASSFRPGTSTDTQYF. CDR3 sequence (DNA): TGTGCCAGCAGCTTCCGCCCCGGGACTAGCACAGATACGCAGTATTTT.

The V gene is TRBV5-1, the J gene TRBJ2-3; TRBD2 agrees at 12 bases. Trimming at V came to 4 bases and at J to 4 bases, leaving 7 bases not matched to a gene. The CDR3 length is 16 residues. Germline V gene data show CDR1 as SGHRS and CDR2 as YFSETQ. The CDR3 is CASSPRLAGAADTQYF. The CDR3 bases are TGCGCCAGCAGCCCACGACTAGCGGGGGCGGCAGATACGCAGTATTTT.

In its sample, this clonotype was seen a few times. The rearrangement joins TRBV7-9 to TRBJ2-5; the match to TRBD2 covers 10 bases. From germline, CDR1 is SEHNR and CDR2 FQNEAQ (reference sequence). The CDR3 contains 14 residues. V was clipped by 8 bases and J by 3 bases; unmatched bases: 6. The CDR3 nucleotides are TGTGCCAGCGGTCCTAGCGGGGGCAAAGAGACCCAGTACTTC. Encoded protein: CASGPSGGKETQYF.

The rearrangement uses TRBV9 and TRBJ2-3, with D possibly matching TRBD1 (6 bases). CDR1 and CDR2 from the germline V gene are SGDLS and YYNGEE. The CDR3 has 15 amino acids. Trimming stripped 3 bases from V and 3 bases from J, with 14 bases between. DNA of the CDR3: TGTGCCAGCAGCGCCTGGGACACGCTAACAGATACGCAGTATTTT. Its protein is CASSAWDTLTDTQYF.

Only a few counts were recorded for this clonotype. This chain connects TRBV9 to TRBJ2-1; 13 positions agree with TRBD2. The CDR3 extends over 19 amino acids. Per germline, CDR1 SGDLS and CDR2 YYNGEE. Trimming cost V 2 bases and J 4 bases; bases outside gene matches: 12. The CDR3 here is CASSVRGLAGALRYNEQFF. In DNA form, the CDR3 reads TGTGCCAGCAGCGTTCGAGGACTAGCGGGAGCGTTGAGGTACAATGAGCAGTTCTTC.

In its sample, this clonotype was seen many times. The genes are TRBV20-1 and TRBJ2-7; D is perhaps TRBD2 (5 bases). Trimming stripped 4 bases from V and 5 bases from J, with 15 bases between. The CDR3 has 13 residues. Germline CDR1 is DFQATT and CDR2 is SNEGSKA (reference sequence). CDR3 in amino acids: CSATERRSNEQYF. The CDR3 DNA is TGCAGTGCTACGGAGCGGAGGAGTAACGAGCAGTACTTC.

In its sample, this clonotype was seen many times. The chain joins TRBV4-3 to TRBJ2-4, with D unresolved. The CDR3 is made up of 14 amino acids. Per the germline V gene, CDR1 is LGHNA and CDR2 is YSLEER. The ends were cut back, 0 bases at V and 8 bases at J, with 11 bases in the middle. CDR3 DNA sequence: TGCGCCAGCAGCCAAGATCCCTCACCCCACATTCAGTACTTC. Translating gives CASSQDPSPHIQYF.

The genes are TRBV7-9 and TRBJ1-1, with D tentatively TRBD1 (6 bases). The ends were cut back, 5 bases at V and 1 base at J, with 17 bases in the middle. Germline values: CDR1 SEHNR, CDR2 FQNEAQ (reference sequence). The CDR3 length is 16 residues. CDR3 DNA sequence: TGTGCCAGCAGCGCTCTCCCCGGACAGAGGAACACTGAAGCTTTCTTT. Translation gives CASSALPGQRNTEAFF.

The chain carries TRBV11-2 and TRBJ2-1; D remains ambiguous. CDR3 length: 14 residues. Per germline, CDR1 SGHAT and CDR2 FQNNGV. Deletions cut 3 bases from V and 1 base from J, with 7 bases between. The CDR3 protein is CASSFDNSYNEQFF. CDR3 in DNA: TGTGCCAGCAGCTTTGATAATTCCTACAATGAGCAGTTCTTC.

This clonotype occurred many times. The rearrangement links TRBV7-2 to TRBJ2-2; D remains ambiguous. The CDR3 totals 15 residues. Germline CDR1 is SGHTA and CDR2 is FQGNSA. With 5 bases removed from V and 1 base from J, the gap between germline ends came to 11 bases. The CDR3 region is CASSLTLGNTGELFF. The CDR3 DNA follows: TGTGCCAGCAGCCTTACCTTAGGGAACACCGGGGAGCTGTTTTTT.

This clonotype was detected ten times or more. The V and J genes are TRBV20-1 and TRBJ2-7, with TRBD2 matching 8 bases. Germline assignment: CDR1 DFQATT and CDR2 SNEGSKA (reference sequence). The CDR3 is 18 amino acids. The V gene end was trimmed by 3 bases and the J gene end by 4 bases; junction bases not matched to a gene: 20. The DNA for the CDR3 is TGCAGTGCTAGGACGGGACAAGATACCCGGGGGGGTTCTTACGAGCAGTACTTC. Its translation is CSARTGQDTRGGSYEQYF.

There are many counts of this clonotype. The chain joins TRBV28 to TRBJ2-3, with 7 positions matching TRBD2. J gave up 4 bases and V 8 bases, and 15 bases lay outside the gene matches. The germline gives CDR1 MDHEN, CDR2 SYDVKM. This CDR3 comprises 16 residues. The CDR3 region is CASPPSGGQLADTQYF. The DNA of the CDR3 is TGTGCCAGCCCTCCCTCGGGGGGTCAGTTGGCAGATACGCAGTATTTT.

This clonotype was counted a few times. The genes are TRBV7-2 and TRBJ2-7, with 7 bases fitting TRBD2. J lost 3 bases, V lost 1 base, and 9 bases had no gene match. CDR1 and CDR2 from the germline V gene are SGHTA and FQGNSA. The CDR3 spans 16 residues. The CDR3 sequence is CASSLGGTNANYEQYF. Written as DNA, the CDR3 is TGTGCCAGCAGCTTAGGCGGGACTAATGCCAACTACGAGCAGTACTTC.

This clonotype was seen a handful of times. The chain combines TRBV4-3 with TRBJ2-5; D call uncertain. Germline CDR1 reads LGHNA; CDR2 reads YSLEER. V was pared by 0 bases and J by 4 bases, with 6 bases between. The length of the CDR3 is 13 residues. The CDR3 region is CASSQDLTETQYF. The CDR3 DNA reads TGCGCCAGCAGCCAAGATTTAACAGAGACCCAGTACTTC.

The DNA of the CDR3 is TGTGCCAGCAGCCCCAAGGCCCTGAACACTGAAGCTTTCTTT. Translating it yields CASSPKALNTEAFF. The rearrangement links TRBV7-3 to TRBJ1-1, with no clear D. The germline V gene has CDR1 SGHTA and CDR2 FQGTGA. Trimming removed 5 bases from V and 0 bases from J, with 10 bases in between. The CDR3 is 14 amino acids.

This clonotype was seen only a few times. The chain links TRBV20-1 to TRBJ2-4; 9 bases line up with TRBD1. The trim removed 5 bases at V and 2 bases at J, leaving 7 bases unmatched. CDR3 length equals 15 residues. Per germline, CDR1 DFQATT and CDR2 SNEGSKA (reference sequence). CDR3 amino acids: CSAYTGGAPKNIQYF. DNA of the CDR3: TGCAGTGCTTATACAGGGGGCGCGCCCAAAAACATTCAGTACTTC.

The gene calls are TRBV4-2 and TRBJ2-1, with TRBD2 matching over 11 bases. V was clipped by 1 base and J by 3 bases; unmatched bases: 11. The CDR3 sequence is 19 residues long. Germline V gene sequence: CDR1 LGHNA, CDR2 YNFKEQ. CDR3 sequence reads: CASSQVISGGGGNYNEQFF. The CDR3 DNA follows: TGTGCCAGCAGCCAAGTCATTAGCGGGGGGGGAGGCAACTACAATGAGCAGTTCTTC.